These 11 T cell receptor beta chains originate from one sample sequenced in a study of beta chain features in type 1 diabetes. The study reverse transcribed the entire isolated RNA, so it sequenced expressed TCRB transcripts. TCRdb's copy holds only in-frame clones and misses some; the assay was immunoSEQ multiplex PCR. The data show 600,000 to 700,000 clones, roughly 12% seen once. The antigens of these receptors remain unknown. Study-level points and caveats: In every one of the four CD4+ subsets, TCRB CDR3s were moderately but significantly shorter in Type 1 diabetes patients.

The sequenced sample consisted of naive CD4+ T cells from blood. The receptors were gathered from a man between 18 and 35 years old with type 1 diabetes.

The gene calls are TRBV6-5 and TRBJ1-2, with D uncertain. The CDR3 consists of 14 residues. CDR1 is MNHEY and CDR2 is SVGAGI in the germline V gene. V was pared by 6 bases and J by 4 bases, with 15 bases between. The CDR3 loop is CASSREGKPYGYTF. Here the CDR3 DNA reads TGTGCCAGCAGCCGTGAGGGCAAGCCCTATGGCTACACCTTC.

The chain has TRBV10-3 and TRBJ2-5; D tentatively reads TRBD1 or TRBD2 (6 bases each). Between the trimmed V and J ends, which lost 4 bases and 5 bases, there was a span of 14 bases. This CDR3 spans 14 amino acids. Germline V CDR1 and CDR2: ENHRY, SYGVKD. CDR3 loop: CAISGGTSGETQYF. In nucleotides, the CDR3 is TGTGCCATCAGTGGTGGGACAAGCGGGGAGACCCAGTACTTC.

This CDR3 reads CASSVSWTGGSEQYF. The CDR3 DNA reads as TGTGCCAGCAGCGTGAGCTGGACAGGGGGAAGCGAGCAGTACTTC. V usage is TRBV9 and J usage is TRBJ2-7; TRBD1 agrees at 10 bases. From germline, CDR1 is SGDLS and CDR2 YYNGEE. V shed 2 bases, J shed 6 bases, and the junction held 8 bases outside the gene matches. This CDR3 has 15 residues.

The V call is TRBV7-2, the J call TRBJ2-7; 8 bases map to TRBD1. Germline V CDR1 and CDR2: SGHTA, FQGNSA. V gave up 5 bases and J gave up 12 bases; unmatched junction bases: 18. The CDR3 is 15 amino acids. In nucleotides, the CDR3 is TGTGCCAGCAGCCCAGCCGGAGGACAGGGTGGGGCGTGGTACTTC. The encoded protein is CASSPAGGQGGAWYF.

This chain connects TRBV27 to TRBJ2-3; D gene uncertain. CDR3 length: 13 amino acids. Germline V gives CDR1 MNHEY, CDR2 SMNVEV (reference sequence). V lost 5 bases and J lost 2, with 8 bases in between. DNA of the CDR3: TGTGCCAGCAGTATACCGTTCACAGATACGCAGTATTTT. Its protein product is CASSIPFTDTQYF.

The chain carries TRBV7-3 and TRBJ1-6, with TRBD1 identical over 7 bases. In germline, CDR1 is SGHTA, CDR2 FQGTGA. V lost 5 bases to trimming and J lost 5 bases; unmatched junction nucleotides: 3. The CDR3 is made up of 14 amino acids. The CDR3 here is CASSRDSHNSPLHF. In DNA form, the CDR3 reads TGTGCCAGCAGCCGGGACAGTCATAATTCACCCCTCCACTTT.

A few counts support this clone. The rearrangement uses TRBV7-8 and TRBJ1-3, with 8 bases aligning to TRBD1. The germline V gene has CDR1 SGHVS and CDR2 FQNEAQ. CDR3 length: 17 residues. V gave up 1 base and J gave up 3 bases; unmatched junction bases: 8. The CDR3 DNA reads TGTGCCAGCAGCTTAGTACTTCGGACAGGGATTGGAAACACCATATATTTT. Its protein is CASSLVLRTGIGNTIYF.

V and J are TRBV30 and TRBJ1-4; TRBD1 is a possible D gene (5 bases). V lost 4 bases and J lost 7, with 13 bases in between. The CDR3 is 13 residues long. Germline V gene lookup returns CDR1 GTSNPN and CDR2 SVGIG (reference sequence). CDR3 coding DNA: TGTGCCTGGAATCACGGGGCCGGTGAAAAACTGTTTTTT. Its protein is CAWNHGAGEKLFF.

This sequence joins TRBV13 and TRBJ1-1, with D unclear. Germline assignment: CDR1 PRHDT and CDR2 FYEKMQ (reference sequence). V was clipped by 0 bases and J by 9 bases, with 14 bases between them. The CDR3 length is 14 residues. The CDR3 DNA reads as TGTGCCAGCAGCTTAGGAACAGCGTCGCCGAAAGCTTTCTTT. It translates to CASSLGTASPKAFF.

The gene calls are TRBV7-6 and TRBJ1-1; D call uncertain. Trimming took off 5 bases at V and 3 bases at J, with 10 bases between the two ends. Germline-derived CDR1 and CDR2 are SGHVS and FNYEAQ. The CDR3 loop spans 13 amino acids. CDR3 amino acids: CASSRKADTEAFF. The DNA for the CDR3 is TGTGCCAGCAGCCGTAAGGCGGACACTGAAGCTTTCTTT.

This clone was counted only a few times. The chain has TRBV27 and TRBJ2-1; 9 bases match TRBD2. CDR1 is MNHEY, CDR2 SMNVEV, per germline (reference sequence). The CDR3 sequence is 14 residues long. With 5 bases clipped from V and 7 bases from J, the junction kept 6 bases outside the gene matches. The CDR3 coding sequence is TGTGCCAGCAGTGGGGTAGCGGGAGAGAATGAGCAGTTCTTC. Residues: CASSGVAGENEQFF.